These 20 T cell receptor beta chains were all obtained from the same sample, sequenced in a study of immune evolution from preneoplasia to lung adenocarcinoma. Measured with immunoSEQ multiplex PCR; TCRdb has only the in-frame clones, and not every one. The sample holds 8,000 to 9,500 clones, almost 80% seen once. Input material: FFPE minimally invasive lung adenocarcinoma tissue. These TCRs come from an older donor with lung adenocarcinoma.

The chain joins TRBV7-9 to TRBJ2-3, with 8 bases aligning to TRBD1. J gave up 2 bases and V 1 base, and 5 bases lay outside the gene matches. The CDR3 runs to 16 residues. CDR1 and CDR2 from the germline V gene are SEHNR and FQNEAQ (reference sequence). The CDR3 sequence: CASSLGTGTFTDTQYF. Here the CDR3 DNA reads TGTGCCAGCAGCTTAGGGACAGGGACTTTCACAGATACGCAGTATTTT.

The gene calls are TRBV2 and TRBJ1-2; D possibly corresponds to TRBD1 (5 bases). Germline V gene lookup returns CDR1 SNHLY and CDR2 FYNNEI. The length of the CDR3 is 16 residues. V lost 3 bases to trimming and J lost 9 bases, with 23 bases between them. The CDR3 DNA sequence: TGTGCCAGCAGTGATTTAGAGGCCCGGGGGACGACGAGCTACACCTTC. Protein sequence: CASSDLEARGTTSYTF.

The rearrangement links TRBV7-9 to TRBJ2-7; no clear D. Germline CDR1 is SEHNR and CDR2 is FQNEAQ (reference sequence). The CDR3 runs to 12 residues. The ends were cut back, 6 bases at V and 2 bases at J, with 8 bases in the middle. CDR3 bases: TGTGCCAGCAGTTCACTACCCTACGAGCAGTACTTC. Encoded protein: CASSSLPYEQYF.

In this sample, this clone turned up a few times. V and J are TRBV4-2 and TRBJ2-3; 9 positions match TRBD2. In germline, CDR1 is LGHNA, CDR2 YNFKEQ. The J segment lost 3 bases and the V segment lost 4 bases, leaving 2 bases of the junction unmatched. The CDR3 is made up of 14 amino acids. Here the CDR3 DNA reads TGTGCCAGCAGCCCGGCGGGAGGGACAGATACGCAGTATTTT. This codes for CASSPAGGTDTQYF.

J is TRBJ2-3 and V is TRBV2; D is uncertain. This CDR3 comprises 10 residues. Germline CDR1 is SNHLY and CDR2 is FYNNEI. V was pared by 10 bases and J by 1 base, with 3 bases between. The CDR3 sequence is CATGTDTQYF. Here the CDR3 DNA reads TGTGCCACTGGCACAGATACGCAGTATTTT.

The rearrangement links TRBV27 to TRBJ2-5; D ambiguous. The CDR3 consists of 14 residues. Between the trimmed V and J ends, which lost 2 bases and 5 bases, there was a span of 12 bases. Germline lookup yields CDR1 MNHEY and CDR2 SMNVEV (reference sequence). The CDR3 loop is CASSLVVGLETQYF. The CDR3, as DNA: TGTGCCAGCAGTTTAGTTGTCGGTCTTGAGACCCAGTACTTC.

V is TRBV7-2 and J is TRBJ2-3; TRBD1 matches at 8 bases. Per germline, CDR1 SGHTA and CDR2 FQGNSA. This CDR3 is built from 15 residues. V trimming: 1 base; J trimming: 5 bases; junction bases outside the gene matches: 5. CDR3 DNA: TGTGCCAGCAGCTTAGTCGGACAGGGACTAGATACGCAGTATTTT. Translating it yields CASSLVGQGLDTQYF.

The sample holds a few counts of this clone. The chain has TRBV6-5 and TRBJ1-2; D is undetermined. CDR1 and CDR2 from the germline V gene are MNHEY and SVGAGI. V was clipped by 6 bases and J by 7 bases, with 15 bases between them. The CDR3 is 13 residues long. The CDR3 spells CASRADGGGGYTF. For the CDR3, the DNA is TGTGCCAGCAGGGCAGACGGAGGAGGTGGCTACACCTTC.

The gene calls are TRBV28 and TRBJ2-3, with D hard to call. Germline V gene lookup returns CDR1 MDHEN and CDR2 SYDVKM. The CDR3 sequence is 12 residues long. V lost 11 bases and J 2 bases, leaving 11 bases between the germline ends. The CDR3 region has the DNA TGTGCCTCTCGAGGTTACACAGATACGCAGTATTTT. Translation gives CASRGYTDTQYF.

In this sample, this clone turned up once. The chain employs TRBV7-2 and TRBJ2-3; unclear D gene. CDR1 and CDR2 from the germline V gene are SGHTA and FQGNSA. Trimming shortened V by 2 bases and J by 2 bases, and 11 bases separated the two germline ends. The CDR3 has 15 amino acids. DNA of the CDR3: TGTGCCAGCAGCTTATCCGACGGGCCCACAGATACGCAGTATTTT. Protein: CASSLSDGPTDTQYF. Full variable domain (outside the CDR3, taken from reference TRBV7-2 and TRBJ2-3): GAGVSQSPSNKVTEKGKDVELRCDPISGHTALYWYRQSLGQGLEFLIYFQGNSAPDKSGLPSDRFSAERTGGSVSTLTIQRTQQEDSAVYLCASSLSDGPTDTQYFGPGTRLTVL.

This clone showed up just a few times. CDR3: CASSVGTGVEKLFF. The CDR3 bases are TGTGCCAGCAGTGTCGGGACAGGGGTGGAAAAACTGTTTTTT. This sequence joins TRBV6-5 and TRBJ1-4, with 10 bases that match TRBD1. Germline assignment: CDR1 MNHEY and CDR2 SVGAGI. The CDR3 spans 14 residues. V lost 5 bases, J lost 8 bases, and 5 bases stayed unmatched.

J is TRBJ2-7 and V is TRBV28; 8 bases agree with TRBD1. Looked up from germline, CDR1 is MDHEN and CDR2 is SYDVKM. Trimming took 2 bases from V and 3 from J; bases not matched to a gene: 6. The CDR3 contains 15 residues. CDR3 sequence (DNA): TGTGCCAGCAGTTTACGGACAGGGCCCCTCTACGAGCAGTACTTC. Translation: CASSLRTGPLYEQYF.

The chain uses TRBV11-1 and TRBJ2-1; the match to TRBD2 covers 11 bases. V lost 2 bases, J lost 8 bases, and 5 bases stayed unmatched. The V gene's germline CDR1 is SGHAT and CDR2 FQDESV (reference sequence). This CDR3 has 15 amino acids. This chain's CDR3 is CASSLLAGGPHEQFF. The CDR3 DNA is TGTGCCAGCAGCTTATTAGCGGGAGGGCCCCATGAGCAGTTCTTC.

The genes are TRBV11-2 and TRBJ1-2; 8 positions match TRBD1. CDR3 length equals 13 residues. Looked up from germline, CDR1 is SGHAT and CDR2 is FQNNGV. V was pared by 5 bases and J by 4 bases, with 3 bases of the junction left unmatched. CDR3 amino acids: CASSRDRSYGYTF. The CDR3 DNA sequence: TGTGCCAGCAGCCGGGACAGGAGCTATGGCTACACCTTC.

The chain carries TRBV27 and TRBJ1-2, with TRBD1 matching 7 bases. CDR1 and CDR2 (germline): MNHEY, SMNVEV (reference sequence). V gave up 2 bases and J gave up 8 bases; unmatched junction bases: 14. The CDR3 runs 16 residues. CDR3 DNA: TGTGCCAGCAGTTTAAAGGGGGTACAGGGGATCGAGGGCTACACCTTC. Its protein product is CASSLKGVQGIEGYTF.

The V gene is TRBV28, the J gene TRBJ2-7; no reliable D call. This CDR3 spans 12 amino acids. The V gene lost 6 bases and the J gene lost 4 bases, with 10 bases spanning the gap. Germline V CDR1 and CDR2: MDHEN, SYDVKM. CDR3 sequence: CASSSTLYEQYF. The CDR3 DNA reads as TGTGCCAGCAGCTCCACCCTTTACGAGCAGTACTTC.

This clone was seen more than once but under ten times. This chain joins TRBV14 and TRBJ1-2, with D possibly matching TRBD1 (5 bases). CDR3 size: 12 residues. Germline V gives CDR1 SGHDN, CDR2 FVKESK. The V end lost 2 bases, the J end lost 7 bases, and 8 bases lay between the germline ends. The CDR3 nucleotides read TGTGCCAGCAGCCAATCCGGGGCTGGCTACACCTTC. Translation: CASSQSGAGYTF.

The gene calls are TRBV19 and TRBJ2-5; 7 nucleotides agree with TRBD1. CDR3 size: 14 residues. Unmatched junction bases numbered 11, after V lost 4 bases and J lost 9 bases. Per the germline V gene, CDR1 is LNHDA and CDR2 is SQIVND (reference sequence). Here the CDR3 reads CASSSSGTALAQYF. In DNA form, the CDR3 reads TGTGCCAGTAGTAGCTCAGGGACAGCTCTAGCCCAGTACTTC.

This sequence joins TRBV7-8 and TRBJ2-6; the D gene is possibly TRBD1 (6 bases). Germline CDR1 SGHVS, CDR2 FQNEAQ. The CDR3 has 18 amino acids. With 4 bases removed from V and 0 bases from J, the gap between germline ends came to 16 bases. In nucleotides, the CDR3 is TGTGCCAGCAGCTCTCAGGGGCTCGACTTCTCTGGGGCCAACGTCCTGACTTTC. Its translation: CASSSQGLDFSGANVLTF.

This clone came up once. This chain links TRBV10-3 with TRBJ2-7, with 9 bases fitting TRBD1. The CDR3 is 16 amino acids. In germline, CDR1 is ENHRY, CDR2 SYGVKD. Germline trimming cut 3 bases from V and 1 base from J; bases unmatched to any gene: 7. The CDR3 spells CAISEGTGPRSYEQYF. The CDR3, as DNA: TGTGCCATCAGTGAAGGGACAGGGCCAAGGTCCTACGAGCAGTACTTC.